Below are 18 T cell receptor beta chains sequenced from a single sample in a study of low-dose radiotherapy and immunotherapy resistance in tumors (dated by TCRdb to between 2021 and 2024). TCRdb records Illumina MiniSeq as the sequencer. To make first-strand cDNA, Superscript III was used along with a set of TRAV- and TRBV-specific primers so that both the TCRalpha and TCRbeta chains were covered. TCRs were amplified with Phusion for roughly 20 PCR cycles, with a constant-region primer paired with the adapter attached to the V primers. TCRdb reprocessing: public reads trimmed at Q25 with fastp, clones called with MiXCR, in-frame beta chains kept. Records with the same CDR3 protein are collapsed into one entry carrying the most frequent genes and DNA. Across this sample there are 35,000 to 50,000 distinct CDR3 sequences, with around 21% seen only once. The ten top clones hold approximately 9% of the sample.

Taken with the paper, the label for time point translates to: after trial treatment. The treatment or condition label corresponds to: LDRT plus nivolumab, ipilimumab, low-dose cyclophosphamide and aspirin (RACIN trial). The sequences come from PBMCs, collected after low-dose radiotherapy plus immunotherapy. These receptor sequences come from a female donor with ovarian cancer.

This clonotype has at least ten counts. The chain is built from TRBV6-1 and TRBJ2-3, with TRBD2 as a possible D gene (6 bases). Germline assignment: CDR1 MNHNS and CDR2 SASEGT. The CDR3 loop spans 16 amino acids. The V end was cut by 8 bases, the J end by 2 bases, with 20 bases between. CDR3 sequence: CASQAGGTVSTDTQYF. The CDR3 nucleotides are TGTGCCAGCCAGGCCGGAGGGACGGTATCCACAGATACGCAGTATTTT.

The gene calls are TRBV19 and TRBJ2-1, with D possibly being TRBD2 (5 bases). Germline CDR1 and CDR2: LNHDA and SQIVND (reference sequence). The CDR3 covers 16 residues. The germline V and J ends were trimmed by 0 bases and 7 bases, with 16 bases remaining between them. The CDR3 sequence is CASSIDQAGPGNEQFF. As DNA, the CDR3 is TGTGCCAGTAGTATAGATCAGGCGGGCCCGGGGAATGAGCAGTTCTTC.

This chain links TRBV12-3 or TRBV12-4 with TRBJ2-7, with D possibly being TRBD1 (5 bases). There are 13 residues in the CDR3. Trimming removed 8 bases from V and 5 bases from J, with 16 bases in between. CDR3 DNA: TGTGCCAGCGGATTGCCAGGGATCCACGAGCAGTACTTC. It is translated as CASGLPGIHEQYF.

In its sample, this clonotype was seen many times. The V gene is TRBV19, the J gene TRBJ2-1; a weak D match, TRBD2 (6 bases). V was cut by 5 bases and J by 3 bases, with 11 bases left in between. There are 14 residues in the CDR3. Per the germline V gene, CDR1 is LNHDA and CDR2 is SQIVND (reference sequence). The DNA of the CDR3 is TGTGCCAGTAGTTTCCCGGGGGTCTACAATGAGCAGTTCTTC. This gives the protein CASSFPGVYNEQFF.

The chain recombines TRBV10-3 with TRBJ2-3; D gene ambiguous. The germline V and J ends were trimmed by 0 bases and 4 bases, with 5 bases remaining between them. Germline V gene data show CDR1 as ENHRY and CDR2 as SYGVKD. The CDR3 is made up of 13 amino acids. The CDR3 protein is CAISESGSDTQYF. The CDR3 DNA follows: TGTGCCATCAGTGAGTCCGGATCAGATACGCAGTATTTT.

As regards this clonotype: With only one base between it and a far larger clone, this is likely a read error. The final CDR3 position lacks the conserved phenylalanine or tryptophan, pointing to a likely read error. The chain carries TRBV13 and TRBJ1-4; D perhaps matches TRBD1 (6 bases). The CDR3 contains 13 residues. Germline CDR1 is PRHDT and CDR2 is FYEKMQ (reference sequence). V lost 5 bases and J 8 bases, leaving 12 bases between the germline ends. CDR3 nucleotides: TGTGCCAGCAGCACTGGGACACAGGAAAAACTGTTTATT. Its protein is CASSTGTQEKLFI.

The table lists this clonotype with many counts. The chain links TRBV19 to TRBJ2-7; tentatively, D is TRBD2 (6 bases). The CDR3 has 15 amino acids. Germline V gives CDR1 LNHDA, CDR2 SQIVND (reference sequence). Trimming shortened V by 2 bases and J by 6 bases, and 17 bases separated the two germline ends. The CDR3 protein is CASSISPAGTSEQYF. In nucleotides, the CDR3 is TGTGCCAGTAGTATATCCCCCGCGGGGACCTCCGAGCAGTACTTC.

This clonotype has a count of ten or more. The chain uses TRBV30 and TRBJ2-5; TRBD1 agrees at 7 bases. Germline loops: CDR1 GTSNPN, CDR2 SVGIG (reference sequence). Trimming at V came to 5 bases and at J to 6 bases, leaving 9 bases not matched to a gene. CDR3 length: 13 amino acids. The CDR3 region is CAWSGQWGQTQYF. The CDR3 coding sequence is TGTGCCTGGTCGGGACAGTGGGGGCAGACCCAGTACTTC.

V and J are TRBV6-6 and TRBJ1-5; 8 bases are shared with TRBD1. The CDR3 has 15 residues. CDR1 and CDR2 (germline): MNHNY, SVGAGI (reference sequence). The V and J ends lost 5 bases and 6 bases, in that order; junction bases with no gene match: 9. CDR3 loop: CASSKEGQAFQPQHF. CDR3 DNA sequence: TGTGCCAGCAGTAAAGAGGGACAGGCCTTTCAGCCCCAGCATTTT.

In this sample, this clonotype turned up many times. The chain has TRBV2 and TRBJ2-5; perhaps TRBD1 as D (6 bases). The CDR3 is made up of 14 amino acids. With 6 bases removed from V and 0 bases from J, the gap between germline ends came to 11 bases. In germline, CDR1 is SNHLY, CDR2 FYNNEI. CDR3 protein: CASRGRTDQETQYF. CDR3 DNA: TGTGCCAGCAGGGGTCGGACAGACCAAGAGACCCAGTACTTC.

This clonotype came up many times. The V and J genes are TRBV19 and TRBJ1-2, with D uncertain. The CDR3 extends over 14 amino acids. Trimming left V 3 bases short and J 5 bases short, with 13 bases between. Germline V CDR1 and CDR2: LNHDA, SQIVND (reference sequence). Here the CDR3 DNA reads TGTGCCAGTAGTATTACGTCCGGAGCTTATGGCTACACCTTC. Protein: CASSITSGAYGYTF.

The CDR3 DNA follows: TGTGCCAGCAGCGGGACTAGCGGGTACCAGTTCTTC. This encodes CASSGTSGYQFF. The chain joins TRBV12-3 or TRBV12-4 to TRBJ2-1, with 12 bases that match TRBD2. V shed 6 bases, J shed 13 bases, and the junction held 4 bases outside the gene matches. The CDR3 loop spans 12 amino acids.

In this sample, this clonotype turned up many times. The V call is TRBV28, the J call TRBJ2-6; perhaps TRBD1 as D (5 bases). Trimming took 4 bases from V and 1 from J, leaving 8 bases between them. The CDR3 is 15 residues long. Germline V CDR1 and CDR2: MDHEN, SYDVKM. The CDR3 here is CASSYGQSGANVLTF. For the CDR3, the DNA is TGTGCCAGCAGTTATGGACAATCTGGGGCCAACGTCCTGACTTTC.

V is TRBV3-1 and J is TRBJ2-3, with 9 bases lining up with TRBD1. CDR1 is LGHDT and CDR2 is YNNKEL in the germline V gene (reference sequence). V lost 3 bases and J lost 4; bases outside the gene matches: 5. The CDR3 extends over 15 amino acids. The CDR3 bases are TGTGCCAGCAGCCAGCGACAGGGGGAGGCAGATACGCAGTATTTT. It yields the protein CASSQRQGEADTQYF.

The chain joins TRBV9 to TRBJ1-4; possibly TRBD1 for D (5 bases). Deletions cut 0 bases from V and 1 base from J, with 7 bases between. This CDR3 is 15 amino acids long. Per the germline V gene, CDR1 is SGDLS and CDR2 is YYNGEE. As DNA, the CDR3 is TGTGCCAGCAGCGTAGCGCAGGGAACTAATGAAAAACTGTTTTTT. Translated, it gives CASSVAQGTNEKLFF. Filled out from reference TRBV9 and TRBJ1-4, the complete variable domain reads DSGVTQTPKHLITATGQRVTLRCSPRSGDLSVYWYQQSLDQGLQFLIQYYNGEERAKGNILERFSAQQFPDLHSELNLSSLELGDSALYFCASSVAQGTNEKLFFGSGTQLSVL.

A note on this clonotype: The DNA is omitted, as the CDR3 cannot be located on it reliably, and the CDR3 follows TCRdb's listing. This rearrangement joins TRBV20-1 to TRBJ2-2; the D call of TRBD1 is as the table states it, not checked on the DNA. The length of the CDR3 is 18 amino acids, counting both ends. Germline CDR1 DFQATT, CDR2 SNEGSKA (reference sequence). The CDR3: CSARGPGLDRGSGELFFF.

This clonotype was seen repeatedly, ten times or more. V and J are TRBV19 and TRBJ1-1, with 8 bases matching TRBD1. This CDR3 is 14 amino acids long. V was pared by 9 bases and J by 5 bases, with 11 bases of the junction left unmatched. Germline V gene lookup returns CDR1 LNHDA and CDR2 SQIVND (reference sequence). DNA of the CDR3: TGTGCCAGCCAGCCGGACAGGGCTGGAACTGAAGCTTTCTTT. As protein: CASQPDRAGTEAFF.

This clonotype has a single count. A far larger clone is a single base away, which makes a read error likely. The CDR3 sequence is CASSGDRENQYF. CDR3 nucleotide sequence: TGTGCCAGCAGTGGGGACAGAGAGAACCAGTACTTC. The rearrangement joins TRBV6-8 to TRBJ2-5; 7 nucleotides line up with TRBD1. The CDR3 runs to 12 residues. Germline loops: CDR1 MNHGY, CDR2 SAAAGT.